This T cell receptor (beta chain) came from a study of human T cells and chemical hapten exposure (dated by TCRdb to the early 2020s). Background for the entire study: For sensitization, 2% DPC in acetone was applied to a 2 cm by 2 cm area of upper inner arm skin. Throughout the study period of roughly 24 weeks, patients also received therapeutic DPC doses to the scalp every week. Patch testing was done on the upper back using Finn chambers containing 0.01% DPC, and results were scored after 6 days according to International Contact Dermatitis Research Group standards. Alopecia areata with under or over 50% scalp involvement, alopecia totalis and alopecia universalis were represented in the patient cohort, which was mostly female. Libraries were pooled for sequencing, and variation in per-sample TCR yields was attributed mainly to small differences in library volumes within the pool. In alopecia patients, the study followed how the peripheral blood TCR repertoire changed in vivo over primary and secondary sensitization to diphenylcyclopropenone (DPC), a hapten. Blood samples were taken from patients before sensitization (week 0) and then at 2, 6 and about 24 weeks after DPC sensitization. Blood for TCR sequencing was provided by twenty-nine alopecia patients at one to four time points (pre-sensitization, 2, 6 and 24 weeks).

The trim is 6 bases for V and 4 bases for J, with a gap of 8 bases between the germline ends. The CDR3 contains 12 residues, cysteine and phenylalanine counted. The retained sequence is limited to the CDR3, 36 bases, with the frame set at the first base. The method behind the library was RACE. The sequencer listed for this sample is NextSeq 500. Library preparation attached unique molecular identifiers to individual cDNA molecules for quantitative, reproducible TCR counting. From each blood RNA sample, both TCR alpha and TCR beta chains were sequenced. The original methods were these. A median of about 100,000 TCRs per sample was observed, with a range of about 23,224 to 690,600. V, J and CDR3 annotation of the TCR reads was carried out using the Decombinator software suite. Every sample was subsampled to the same number of TCRs (28,000) for the PS versus PT1 abundance plots. Expanded TCRs were defined as absent before sensitization and observed at least eight times at the 2-week time point. TCRdb took the public reads, trimmed them with fastp at Q25, ran MiXCR for clone calling and kept in-frame beta chains. Every entry covers one CDR3 protein and lists the most common genes and DNA from its rows. The V and J calls were not made by the authors but by TCRdb's processing. The table for this sample lists about 82,000 distinct CDR3 sequences; 9.5% to 14% of them were counted only once. Around 3.7% of the sample goes to the ten largest clones.

In its sample, this clonotype was seen many times. Its antigen is currently not known. Per-base qualities were not stored, and no clone one base away is much larger. General conclusions and limits of the study: Patch test score correlated positively with the number of PT1 expanded TCRs, reaching significance at thresholds 8, 16 and 32 but not at 4. Alopecia, a presumed autoimmune disease, was present in all patients, so the immune response of the patients might differ from that of healthy individuals. The number of TCRs above 1 in 1000 frequency did not change with DPC sensitization; there was no evidence of global repertoire structure alterations. Repeated subsampling changed both the strength of the expansion versus patch-test correlation and the threshold at which that correlation became significant. Compared with pre-sensitization or healthy control sets, expanded TCRs formed significantly more large CDR3 similarity clusters, which is consistent with antigen-driven responses.

According to the study, the label for this sample's time point signals: patch test 3, about 24 weeks after DPC sensitization. The sample's treatment or condition label, decoded: therapeutic diphenylcyclopropenone sensitization with weekly scalp DPC. Blood at each patch-test visit was drawn before the patch test was applied. Patients were considered eligible if aged 18 to 70, diagnosed with alopecia and deemed suitable for DPC therapy, and patients were excluded if pregnant. Unfractionated whole blood was collected in Tempus Blood RNA tubes, and total RNA was extracted from that blood. The V gene is TRBV12-3 or TRBV12-4 and the J gene is TRBJ2-3, with the D gene call left open. Sequenced material: whole blood, taken in connection with sensitization to the hapten diphenylcyclopropenone (DPC). This clonotype originated in a woman between 50 and 59 years old with alopecia areata. Some clones in this sample may be carry-over from other donors' samples. CDR3 region: CASSRRADTQYF. The DNA reads as follows: TGTGCCAGCAGCCGCCGGGCAGATACGCAGTATTTT.